The 29 T cell receptor beta chains below come from one sample, sequenced in a study of T cell responses to AZD1222 COVID-19 vaccine. Data came from immunoSEQ multiplex PCR; TCRdb stores just in-frame clones and leaves some out. Of approximately 99,000 clones in the sample, roughly 90% were seen once. The sample here was peripheral blood, taken on day 0 of MenACWY control vaccination. Receptor source: an adult in good health.

This chain uses TRBV7-8 with TRBJ1-5; unclear D gene. Trimming pared 0 bases from V and 1 base from J, leaving 10 bases between. This CDR3 region has 16 residues. Germline CDR1 and CDR2: SGHVS and FQNEAQ. The CDR3 loop reads CASSLARMGSNQPQHF. The CDR3 coding sequence is TGTGCCAGCAGCTTAGCGAGAATGGGGAGCAATCAGCCCCAGCATTTT.

The chain links TRBV27 to TRBJ2-7; 7 bases fit TRBD1. V shed 6 bases, J shed 3 bases, and the junction held 5 bases outside the gene matches. The CDR3 loop spans 13 amino acids. The germline V gene has CDR1 MNHEY and CDR2 SMNVEV (reference sequence). CDR3 nucleotide sequence: TGTGCCAGCAGGACAGGGATGAACTACGAGCAGTACTTC. It codes for CASRTGMNYEQYF.

This chain joins TRBV4-3 and TRBJ2-2, with unresolved D. The CDR3 has 12 amino acids. Per germline, CDR1 LGHNA and CDR2 YSLEER. V gave up 0 bases and J gave up 8 bases, with 4 bases separating them. The CDR3 spells CASSQDMGELFF. The CDR3 coding sequence is TGCGCCAGCAGCCAAGATATGGGGGAGCTGTTTTTT.

This clone was seen more than once but under ten times. Other DNA sequences in the same sample also yield this CDR3. V gene TRBV19 combines with J gene TRBJ1-1; D is possibly TRBD1 (6 bases). The V end lost 1 base, the J end lost 9 bases, and 12 bases lay between the germline ends. CDR3 length: 13 amino acids. The germline V gene has CDR1 LNHDA and CDR2 SQIVND (reference sequence). This CDR3 reads CASSIGTVPKAFF. CDR3 coding DNA: TGTGCCAGTAGTATAGGGACAGTACCTAAAGCTTTCTTT.

The chain combines TRBV2 with TRBJ1-5, with 7 positions matching TRBD1. J gave up 6 bases and V 7 bases, and 9 bases lay outside the gene matches. Germline CDR1 and CDR2: SNHLY and FYNNEI. The CDR3 contains 14 residues. CDR3 in amino acids: CASTIDRDSQPQHF. CDR3 in DNA: TGTGCCAGCACTATAGACAGGGACTCTCAGCCCCAGCATTTT.

This CDR3 is CASSVGPRFDTEAFF. CDR3 DNA: TGTGCCAGCAGCGTAGGTCCCCGGTTCGACACTGAAGCTTTCTTT. The V gene is TRBV9, the J gene TRBJ1-1; no reliable D call. V gave up 0 bases and J gave up 3 bases, with 12 bases separating them. Germline loops: CDR1 SGDLS, CDR2 YYNGEE. CDR3 size: 15 residues.

The chain uses TRBV5-4 and TRBJ1-1; D perhaps matches TRBD1 (6 bases). In germline, CDR1 is SGHNT, CDR2 YYREEE (reference sequence). V lost 4 bases to trimming and J lost 8 bases, with 15 bases between them. The length of the CDR3 is 13 residues. CDR3 residues: CASSATWTAEAFF. CDR3 coding DNA: TGTGCCAGCAGCGCTACGTGGACAGCCGAAGCTTTCTTT.

The chain joins TRBV7-9 to TRBJ1-4; D is unclear. Germline loops: CDR1 SEHNR, CDR2 FQNEAQ (reference sequence). V lost 5 bases to trimming and J lost 7 bases, with 20 bases between them. This CDR3 contains 16 residues. The DNA for the CDR3 is TGTGCCAGCAGCCTCTCGCTACACGCACCGGGTGAAAAACTGTTTTTT. Translating it yields CASSLSLHAPGEKLFF.

CDR3 protein: CASSDASENEKLFF. CDR3 bases: TGTGCCAGCAGTGACGCCAGCGAAAATGAAAAACTGTTTTTT. The J gene is TRBJ1-4, the V gene TRBV2; D gene unclear. The CDR3 runs 14 residues. The V gene lost 3 bases and the J gene lost 5 bases, with 10 bases spanning the gap. Germline V gives CDR1 SNHLY, CDR2 FYNNEI.

The gene calls are TRBV5-5 and TRBJ1-5, with D unresolved. CDR3 length: 15 residues. Trimming stripped 2 bases from V and 1 base from J, with 10 bases between. Germline CDR1 and CDR2: SGHKS and YYEKEE (reference sequence). The CDR3 sequence is CASSFGWASNQPQHF. The CDR3 DNA reads as TGTGCCAGCAGCTTCGGATGGGCGAGCAATCAGCCCCAGCATTTT.

This clone has a single count. This rearrangement joins TRBV20-1 to TRBJ1-2; a possible D gene is TRBD1 (5 bases). Trimming cost V 6 bases and J 8 bases, with 10 bases left between them. CDR1 DFQATT and CDR2 SNEGSKA come from the germline V gene (reference sequence). The CDR3 runs 10 residues. The CDR3 DNA sequence: TGCAGTGCCGGGGGTCAAGGCTACACCTTC. The encoded protein is CSAGGQGYTF.

V gene TRBV5-1 combines with J gene TRBJ1-1; D is possibly TRBD1 (6 bases). The V end lost 3 bases, the J end lost 4 bases, and 10 bases lay between the germline ends. The CDR3 runs to 13 residues. Germline CDR1 SGHRS, CDR2 YFSETQ. CDR3 DNA sequence: TGCGCCAGCAGCTCCGGGACACCCACTGAAGCTTTCTTT. Its translation is CASSSGTPTEAFF. Using reference TRBV5-1 and TRBJ1-1 for the parts outside the CDR3, the full variable domain is KAGVTQTPRYLIKTRGQQVTLSCSPISGHRSVSWYQQTPGQGLQFLFEYFSETQRNKGNFPGRFSGRQFSNSRSEMNVSTLELGDSALYLCASSSGTPTEAFFGQGTRLTVV.

This chain connects TRBV4-1 to TRBJ1-2; a possible D gene is TRBD1 (5 bases). The CDR3 consists of 15 residues. V was shortened by 3 bases and J by 2 bases, with 13 bases between the two germline ends. Germline V gives CDR1 MGHRA, CDR2 YSYEKL. The chain's CDR3 is CASSHPAEGNYGYTF. CDR3 sequence (DNA): TGCGCCAGCAGCCATCCGGCCGAGGGGAACTATGGCTACACCTTC.

The chain employs TRBV28 and TRBJ1-2, with 10 bases fitting TRBD1. With 3 bases clipped from V and 6 bases from J, the junction kept 4 bases outside the gene matches. The CDR3 is 14 amino acids. Germline V lookup: CDR1 MDHEN, CDR2 SYDVKM. CDR3 DNA sequence: TGTGCCAGCAGTTTGGCAGGACAGGGGGATGGCTACACCTTC. It translates to CASSLAGQGDGYTF.

The rearrangement links TRBV27 to TRBJ2-7; D is uncertain. This CDR3 is 14 amino acids long. V lost 6 bases and J 3 bases, leaving 15 bases between the germline ends. CDR1 and CDR2 (germline): MNHEY, SMNVEV (reference sequence). The CDR3 is CASSMDRSFYEQYF. Here the CDR3 DNA reads TGTGCCAGCAGCATGGACCGGAGCTTCTACGAGCAGTACTTC.

The chain links TRBV9 to TRBJ2-7; no clear D gene. Deletions cut 0 bases from V and 1 base from J, with 11 bases between. CDR1 SGDLS and CDR2 YYNGEE come from the germline V gene. This CDR3 region has 15 residues. The CDR3 here is CASSVGQHPSYEQYF. As DNA, the CDR3 is TGTGCCAGCAGCGTAGGTCAGCATCCTTCCTACGAGCAGTACTTC.

This clone is a singleton in its sample. The V and J genes are TRBV25-1 and TRBJ1-1, with 9 positions matching TRBD1. The CDR3 loop spans 13 amino acids. V trimming: 6 bases; J trimming: 1 base; junction bases outside the gene matches: 0. The V gene's germline CDR1 is MGHDK and CDR2 SYGVNS. The CDR3: CASRQGANTEAFF. The CDR3 DNA reads as TGTGCCAGCAGACAGGGGGCGAACACTGAAGCTTTCTTT.

The chain carries TRBV5-5 and TRBJ1-6; tentative D call: TRBD1 (6 bases). The ends were cut back, 1 base at V and 9 bases at J, with 14 bases in the middle. The germline V gene has CDR1 SGHKS and CDR2 YYEKEE (reference sequence). The CDR3 is 15 residues long. The CDR3 sequence: CASSLFQGSASPLHF. The DNA for the CDR3 is TGTGCCAGCAGCTTGTTTCAGGGGAGCGCTTCACCCCTCCACTTT.

This chain joins TRBV18 and TRBJ2-7; 12 bases are a match to TRBD1. This CDR3 region has 16 residues. CDR1 is KGHSH and CDR2 is LQKENI in the germline V gene. V dropped 2 bases and J dropped 3; count of bases not matched to a gene: 5. As DNA, the CDR3 is TGTGCCAGCTCACCATTCGGGACAGGGGGCTACTACGAGCAGTACTTC. As protein: CASSPFGTGGYYEQYF.

The V gene is TRBV7-9, the J gene TRBJ1-1, with D tentatively TRBD1 (5 bases). V lost 5 bases and J 5 bases, leaving 18 bases between the germline ends. Germline V gives CDR1 SEHNR, CDR2 FQNEAQ (reference sequence). The CDR3 runs to 15 residues. CDR3 nucleotides: TGTGCCAGCAGCACCCGGGGGGGGAGTGATACTGAAGCTTTCTTT. This gives the protein CASSTRGGSDTEAFF. Supplemented by reference TRBV7-9 and TRBJ1-1, the full variable domain reads DTGVSQNPRHKITKRGQNVTFRCDPISEHNRLYWYRQTLGQGPEFLTYFQNEAQLEKSRLLSDRFSAERPKGSFSTLEIQRTEQGDSAMYLCASSTRGGSDTEAFFGQGTRLTVV.

The chain employs TRBV5-6 and TRBJ2-3; possibly TRBD1 for D (5 bases). Germline V gene lookup returns CDR1 SGHDT and CDR2 YYEEEE. Trimming took 4 bases from V and 0 from J, leaving 12 bases between them. This CDR3 region has 15 residues. The CDR3 reads CASSGATVSTDTQYF. The CDR3 bases are TGTGCCAGCAGCGGGGCGACGGTGAGCACAGATACGCAGTATTTT.

The chain carries TRBV5-1 and TRBJ1-1; D is perhaps TRBD1 (5 bases). The CDR3 spans 15 residues. Germline V gene sequence: CDR1 SGHRS, CDR2 YFSETQ. V lost 1 base, J lost 4 bases, and 14 bases lay in between. CDR3 in amino acids: CASSLTSGVSTEAFF. The CDR3 region has the DNA TGCGCCAGCAGCTTGACCTCGGGGGTAAGCACTGAAGCTTTCTTT.

The chain combines TRBV6-2 or TRBV6-3 with TRBJ1-2, with a possible D match to TRBD1 (6 bases). Trimming removed 1 base at V and 4 bases at J, with 10 bases between. The CDR3 loop spans 14 amino acids. In germline, CDR1 is MNHEY, CDR2 SVGEGT. The chain's CDR3 is CASSYLGAGYGYTF. DNA of the CDR3: TGTGCCAGCAGTTACTTGGGGGCAGGCTATGGCTACACCTTC.

The chain has TRBV10-3 and TRBJ1-1; D might be TRBD1 (5 bases). The CDR3 loop spans 12 amino acids. Germline assignment: CDR1 ENHRY and CDR2 SYGVKD. The CDR3 bases are TGTGCAACACTGGATGGGGGTACTGAAGCTTTCTTT. Protein product: CATLDGGTEAFF.

V usage is TRBV2 and J usage is TRBJ1-1; D might be TRBD1 (5 bases). Trimming removed 5 bases at V and 7 bases at J, with 14 bases between. CDR1 is SNHLY and CDR2 is FYNNEI in the germline V gene. The CDR3 has 13 amino acids. The CDR3 region has the DNA TGTGCCAGCAGTCGGGACGCCGGAGATGAAGCTTTCTTT. Its translation is CASSRDAGDEAFF.

V gene TRBV9 combines with J gene TRBJ2-5; TRBD1 matches at 9 bases. Germline CDR1 is SGDLS and CDR2 is YYNGEE. The trim removed 4 bases at V and 2 bases at J, leaving 6 bases unmatched. This CDR3 spans 15 amino acids. The chain's CDR3 is CASSTTGTGQETQYF. CDR3 coding DNA: TGTGCCAGCAGCACTACCGGGACAGGGCAAGAGACCCAGTACTTC.

V usage is TRBV12-5 and J usage is TRBJ2-1; D remains ambiguous. There are 11 residues in the CDR3. Looked up from germline, CDR1 is LGHNT and CDR2 is FRNRAP. V gave up 5 bases and J gave up 5 bases, with 4 bases separating them. CDR3 nucleotide sequence: TGTGCTAGTGGTACTAACAATGAGCAGTTCTTC. Amino acids: CASGTNNEQFF.

The V gene is TRBV24-1, the J gene TRBJ2-1; tentative D call: TRBD1 (6 bases). Germline CDR1 and CDR2: KGHDR and SFDVKD. V lost 5 bases, J lost 4 bases, and 20 bases lay in between. The CDR3 consists of 17 residues. The DNA for the CDR3 is TGTGCCACCAGTGTTATGACTCAGGGGATAGGGTACAATGAGCAGTTCTTC. It is translated as CATSVMTQGIGYNEQFF.

V usage is TRBV6-2 or TRBV6-3 and J usage is TRBJ1-1, with D uncertain. V lost 4 bases and J lost 0, with 9 bases in between. This CDR3 region has 14 residues. Germline lookup yields CDR1 MNHEY and CDR2 SVGEGT. For the CDR3, the DNA is TGTGCCAGCAGTTCGCAAAGTATGAACACTGAAGCTTTCTTT. Its translation is CASSSQSMNTEAFF.